This T cell receptor beta chain was obtained from a study of blood T cell repertoires in COVID-19. Study-level background: Some COVID-19 samples were acute and others convalescent; all came from the United States, Italy and Spain. From T cells, B-cell-depleted T cells, or PBMCs came the material, which was cDNA or gDNA.

In its sample, this clone was seen once. The CDR3 has 14 residues. V lost 1 base, J lost 3 bases, and 10 bases lay in between. Germline-derived CDR1 and CDR2 are SNHLY and FYNNEI. Original processing notes: The assay estimated nucleated cells by amplifying reference gene primers. TCRdb's copy holds only in-frame clones and misses some; the assay was immunoSEQ multiplex PCR. That table gives V, J and clone size, and the DNA gave D and trimming. The sample records 180,000 or so clones, about 85% being singletons. What was sequenced was peripheral blood. The V and J genes are TRBV2 and TRBJ2-7; tentative D call: TRBD1 (5 bases). The clonotype comes from a woman aged 55-75 years with acute or convalescent COVID-19. Here the CDR3 reads CASSEGGRDYEQYF. The CDR3 bases are TGTGCCAGCAGTGAAGGGGGCAGAGACTACGAGCAGTACTTC.